The 19 T cell receptor beta chains given below trace back to one sample, sequenced in a study of T cell responses to AZD1222 COVID-19 vaccine. Libraries were prepared by immunoSEQ multiplex PCR; TCRdb keeps only in-frame clonotypes and omits some of them. In the table there are about 150,000 clones, about 81% of which are singletons. The source material was peripheral blood, sampled on day 0 of MenACWY control vaccination. The receptors stem from an adult in good health.

V is TRBV28 and J is TRBJ1-2, with 10 bases that match TRBD1. The CDR3 covers 15 residues. Germline V gene sequence: CDR1 MDHEN, CDR2 SYDVKM. V was clipped by 6 bases and J by 2 bases; unmatched bases: 6. In DNA form, the CDR3 reads TGTGCCAGCAGACCCCGACAGGGGGCGAACTATGGCTACACCTTC. Amino acid sequence: CASRPRQGANYGYTF.

The chain employs TRBV3-1 (or the pseudogene TRBV3-2) and TRBJ2-5; possible D gene TRBD1, 5 bases. CDR1 and CDR2 (germline): LGHDT, YNNKEL (reference sequence). CDR3 length equals 16 residues. V lost 0 bases and J lost 5, with 16 bases in between. The CDR3 nucleotides are TGTGCCAGCAGCCAAGAAGGGAACAACCCAGGGGAGACCCAGTACTTC. Its translation: CASSQEGNNPGETQYF.

The rearrangement links TRBV18 to TRBJ1-1; the D is unclear. The CDR3 runs 13 residues. Germline CDR1 KGHSH, CDR2 LQKENI. V dropped 5 bases and J dropped 0 bases, with 7 bases sitting between them. The CDR3 DNA reads as TGTGCCAGCTCAATCCACCTGAACACTGAAGCTTTCTTT. Its protein product is CASSIHLNTEAFF. Full variable domain (missing parts from reference TRBV18 and TRBJ1-1): NAGVMQNPRHLVRRRGQEARLRCSPMKGHSHVYWYRQLPEEGLKFMVYLQKENIIDESGMPKERFSAEFPKEGPSILRIQQVVRGDSAAYFCASSIHLNTEAFFGQGTRLTVV.

V usage is TRBV7-2 and J usage is TRBJ1-2; D perhaps matches TRBD1 (6 bases). This CDR3 contains 16 residues. CDR1 and CDR2 from the germline V gene are SGHTA and FQGNSA. The V gene lost 0 bases and the J gene lost 2 bases, with 13 bases spanning the gap. The DNA of the CDR3 is TGTGCCAGCAGCTTAGCGGTAGGGGGGGCAAACTATGGCTACACCTTC. Translating gives CASSLAVGGANYGYTF.

The chain employs TRBV29-1 and TRBJ1-2, with a tentative D call TRBD1 (5 bases). The germline CDR1 and CDR2 sequences are SQVTM and ANQGSEA. The CDR3 is 13 amino acids. Trimming took 7 bases from V and 6 from J, leaving 18 bases between them. The chain's CDR3 is CSGELGWGNGYTF. CDR3 DNA sequence: TGCAGCGGCGAACTGGGTTGGGGGAATGGCTACACCTTC.

The chain is built from TRBV7-8 and TRBJ2-7, with D possibly TRBD2 on 7 matching bases. This CDR3 is built from 15 residues. Germline V lookup: CDR1 SGHVS, CDR2 FQNEAQ. Between the trimmed V and J ends, which lost 0 bases and 5 bases, there was a span of 14 bases. CDR3 DNA: TGTGCCAGCAGCTTAGCGGGGGGGCCGGTGGACGAGCAGTACTTC. Its translation: CASSLAGGPVDEQYF. Full variable domain (outside the CDR3, taken from reference TRBV7-8 and TRBJ2-7): GAGVSQSPRYKVAKRGQDVALRCDPISGHVSLFWYQQALGQGPEFLTYFQNEAQLDKSGLPSDRFFAERPEGSVSTLKIQRTQQEDSAVYLCASSLAGGPVDEQYFGPGTRLTVT.

V usage is TRBV19 and J usage is TRBJ1-1; tentative D call: TRBD1 (6 bases). The CDR3 spans 14 residues. Germline V gives CDR1 LNHDA, CDR2 SQIVND (reference sequence). With 6 bases removed from V and 0 bases from J, the gap between germline ends came to 11 bases. The DNA of the CDR3 is TGTGCCAGTAGCGCGGACAGCATGAACACTGAAGCTTTCTTT. As protein: CASSADSMNTEAFF.

This clone has only a few counts. J is TRBJ1-5 and V is TRBV4-1; D is perhaps TRBD1 (6 bases). Trimming took 4 bases from V and 2 from J, leaving 21 bases between them. CDR1 and CDR2 (germline): MGHRA, YSYEKL. The CDR3 runs to 18 residues. The CDR3 reads CASSPTANREHGNQPQHF. The CDR3 bases are TGCGCCAGCAGCCCAACCGCTAACAGGGAACATGGCAATCAGCCCCAGCATTTT.

The V gene is TRBV2, the J gene TRBJ1-4; tentatively, D is TRBD1 (5 bases). This CDR3 comprises 14 residues. Germline V CDR1 and CDR2: SNHLY, FYNNEI. The V end was cut by 6 bases, the J end by 7 bases, with 15 bases between. The CDR3 region is CASRRTHSGEKLFF. Here the CDR3 DNA reads TGTGCCAGCAGACGGACACACTCGGGTGAAAAACTGTTTTTT.

The genes are TRBV7-3 and TRBJ1-1, with a weak D call TRBD1 (5 bases). The CDR3 consists of 15 residues. Germline values: CDR1 SGHTA, CDR2 FQGTGA. V lost 0 bases and J 1 base, leaving 9 bases between the germline ends. CDR3 loop: CASSLTGTKNTEAFF. CDR3 bases: TGTGCCAGCAGCTTAACAGGGACCAAGAACACTGAAGCTTTCTTT.

The rearrangement uses TRBV5-4 and TRBJ2-2, with D tentatively TRBD1 (6 bases). This CDR3 has 18 residues. V was pared by 4 bases and J by 3 bases, with 22 bases between. From germline, CDR1 is SGHNT and CDR2 YYREEE (reference sequence). CDR3 amino acids: CASSLTGRRDIYTGELFF. In DNA, the CDR3 is TGTGCCAGCAGCCTCACAGGGCGACGTGACATCTACACCGGGGAGCTGTTTTTT.

CDR3 loop: CASRRTGIGTDTQYF. DNA for the CDR3: TGTGCCAGCAGGCGGACAGGGATCGGGACAGATACGCAGTATTTT. The chain is built from TRBV6-5 and TRBJ2-3; the match to TRBD1 covers 8 bases. Trimming at V came to 6 bases and at J to 3 bases, leaving 8 bases not matched to a gene. From germline, CDR1 is MNHEY and CDR2 SVGAGI. The CDR3 length is 15 residues.

This rearrangement joins TRBV7-8 to TRBJ2-1; possibly TRBD2 for D (6 bases). Germline CDR1 SGHVS, CDR2 FQNEAQ. The CDR3 is made up of 18 amino acids. Between the trimmed V and J ends, which lost 2 bases and 7 bases, there was a span of 24 bases. The CDR3 DNA reads as TGTGCCAGCAGCTTATCGGACTATCTCAAGGCCCCTCAAAATGAGCAGTTCTTC. Translated: CASSLSDYLKAPQNEQFF.

This clone was detected a few times. This chain connects TRBV14 to TRBJ2-7; D not certain. This CDR3 is 13 amino acids long. V dropped 6 bases and J dropped 2 bases, with 11 bases sitting between them. Germline-derived CDR1 and CDR2 are SGHDN and FVKESK. The CDR3 DNA sequence: TGTGCCAGCAGTCGAAGTACGGCCTACGAGCAGTACTTC. Protein product: CASSRSTAYEQYF.

This clone was seen just once. J is TRBJ1-6 and V is TRBV27, with unresolved D. Germline assignment: CDR1 MNHEY and CDR2 SMNVEV (reference sequence). The CDR3 has 16 amino acids. The V end lost 0 bases, the J end lost 7 bases, and 13 bases lay between the germline ends. CDR3 loop: CASSLSSGMLNSPLHF. The CDR3, as DNA: TGTGCCAGCAGTTTATCGTCGGGGATGCTAAATTCACCCCTCCACTTT.

This clone was seen only a few times. The rearrangement links TRBV9 to TRBJ1-4; tentatively, D is TRBD1 (5 bases). The germline gives CDR1 SGDLS, CDR2 YYNGEE. This CDR3 comprises 16 residues. The V end was cut by 0 bases, the J end by 11 bases, with 20 bases between. The CDR3 DNA reads TGTGCCAGCAGCGTAGCCCCGGGGGACGGCTGGACGAAACTGTTTTTT. The encoded protein is CASSVAPGDGWTKLFF.

Worth noting for this clone: Other DNA sequences in the sample encode the same CDR3. The chain is built from TRBV11-2 and TRBJ2-7, with D possibly matching TRBD2 (6 bases). Trimming left V 5 bases short and J 3 bases short, with 17 bases between. Germline CDR1 is SGHAT and CDR2 is FQNNGV. The CDR3 is made up of 15 amino acids. The CDR3 coding sequence is TGTGCCAGCAGCCCCGCGGGAAGGGGTAACTACGAGCAGTACTTC. This sequence encodes CASSPAGRGNYEQYF.

This rearrangement joins TRBV7-8 to TRBJ2-1; D is unclear. V dropped 2 bases and J dropped 0 bases, with 11 bases sitting between them. The CDR3 is made up of 16 amino acids. Germline CDR1 and CDR2: SGHVS and FQNEAQ. DNA for the CDR3: TGTGCCAGCAGCTTACTGGGTCCCAGCTCCTACAATGAGCAGTTCTTC. Protein sequence: CASSLLGPSSYNEQFF.

The rearrangement uses TRBV5-6 and TRBJ2-5; TRBD1 might be the D (6 bases). The CDR3 totals 15 residues. Trimming shortened V by 2 bases and J by 0 bases, and 11 bases separated the two germline ends. Germline values: CDR1 SGHDT, CDR2 YYEEEE. CDR3 in amino acids: CASSFDRTYQETQYF. CDR3 nucleotide sequence: TGTGCCAGCAGCTTCGACAGGACGTACCAAGAGACCCAGTACTTC. Supplemented by reference TRBV5-6 and TRBJ2-5, the full variable domain reads DAGVTQSPTHLIKTRGQQVTLRCSPKSGHDTVSWYQQALGQGPQFIFQYYEEEERQRGNFPDRFSGHQFPNYSSELNVNALLLGDSALYLCASSFDRTYQETQYFGPGTRLLVL.